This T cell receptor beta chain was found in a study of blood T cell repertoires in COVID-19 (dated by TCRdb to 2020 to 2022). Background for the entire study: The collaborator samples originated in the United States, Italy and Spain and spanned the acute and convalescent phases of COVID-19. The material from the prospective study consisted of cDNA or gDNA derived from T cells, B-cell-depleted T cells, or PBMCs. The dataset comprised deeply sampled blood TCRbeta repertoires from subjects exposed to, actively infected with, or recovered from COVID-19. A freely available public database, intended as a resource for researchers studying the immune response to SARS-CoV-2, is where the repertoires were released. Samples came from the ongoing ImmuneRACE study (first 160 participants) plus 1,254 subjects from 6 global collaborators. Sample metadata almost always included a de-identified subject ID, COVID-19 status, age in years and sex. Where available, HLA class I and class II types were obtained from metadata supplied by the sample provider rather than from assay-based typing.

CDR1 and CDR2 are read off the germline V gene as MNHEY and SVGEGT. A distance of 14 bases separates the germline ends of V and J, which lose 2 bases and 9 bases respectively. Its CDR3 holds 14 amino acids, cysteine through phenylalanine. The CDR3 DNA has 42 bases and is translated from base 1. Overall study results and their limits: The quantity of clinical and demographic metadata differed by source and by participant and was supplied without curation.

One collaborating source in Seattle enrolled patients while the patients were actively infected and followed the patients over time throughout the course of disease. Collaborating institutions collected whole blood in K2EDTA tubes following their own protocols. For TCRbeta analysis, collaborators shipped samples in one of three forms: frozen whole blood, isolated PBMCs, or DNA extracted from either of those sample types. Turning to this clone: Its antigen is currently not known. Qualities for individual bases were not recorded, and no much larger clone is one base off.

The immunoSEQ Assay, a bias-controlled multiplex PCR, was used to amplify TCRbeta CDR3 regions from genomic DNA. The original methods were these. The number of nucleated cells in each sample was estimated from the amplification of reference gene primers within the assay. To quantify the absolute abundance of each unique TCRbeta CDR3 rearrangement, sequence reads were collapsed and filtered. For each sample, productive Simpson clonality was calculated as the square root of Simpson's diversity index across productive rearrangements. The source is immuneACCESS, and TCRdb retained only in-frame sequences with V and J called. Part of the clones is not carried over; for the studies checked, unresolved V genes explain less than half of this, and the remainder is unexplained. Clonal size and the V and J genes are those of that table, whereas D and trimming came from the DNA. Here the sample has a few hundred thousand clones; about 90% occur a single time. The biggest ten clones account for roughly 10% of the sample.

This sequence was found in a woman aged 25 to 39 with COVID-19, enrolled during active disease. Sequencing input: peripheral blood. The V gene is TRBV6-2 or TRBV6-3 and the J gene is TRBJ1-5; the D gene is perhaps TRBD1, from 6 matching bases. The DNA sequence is TGTGCCAGCAGTTACGGCGCAGGGGCACCGCCCCAGCATTTT. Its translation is CASSYGAGAPPQHF.